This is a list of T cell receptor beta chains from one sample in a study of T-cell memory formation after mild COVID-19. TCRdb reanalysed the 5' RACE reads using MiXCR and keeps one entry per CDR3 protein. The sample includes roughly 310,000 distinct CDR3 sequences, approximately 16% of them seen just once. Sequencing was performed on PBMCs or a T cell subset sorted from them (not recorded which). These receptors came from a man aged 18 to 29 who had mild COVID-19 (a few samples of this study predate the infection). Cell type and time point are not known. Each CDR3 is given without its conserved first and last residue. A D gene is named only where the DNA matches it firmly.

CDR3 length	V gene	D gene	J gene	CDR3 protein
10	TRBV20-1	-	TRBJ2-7	SARWGASEQY
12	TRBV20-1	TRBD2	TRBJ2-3	SAPSSLAGDTQY
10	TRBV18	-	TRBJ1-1	ASSPRQLEAF
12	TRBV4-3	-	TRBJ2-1	ASSRGDTGNEQF
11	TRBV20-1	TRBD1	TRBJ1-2	SARQGPNYGYT
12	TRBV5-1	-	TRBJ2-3	ASSPGPGADTQY
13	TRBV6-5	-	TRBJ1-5	ASSRRRNSNQPQH
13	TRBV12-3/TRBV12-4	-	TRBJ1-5	ASSFFGGPNQPQH
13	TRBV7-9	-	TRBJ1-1	ASSPEAFMNTEAF
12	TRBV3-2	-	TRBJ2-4	ASSLRPVLDIQY
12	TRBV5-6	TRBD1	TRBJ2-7	ASSSLTGAYEQY
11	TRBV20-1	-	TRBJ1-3	SAENLSGNTIY
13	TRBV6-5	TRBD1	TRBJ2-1	ASSRAGGSINEQF
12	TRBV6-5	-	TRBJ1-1	ASSYSERVTEAF
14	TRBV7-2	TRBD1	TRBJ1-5	ASSLETGAVNQPQH
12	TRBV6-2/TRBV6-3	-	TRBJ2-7	ASSRGNANYEQY